What follows are 11 T cell receptor beta chains derived from one specimen sequenced in a study of post-analysis software for immune sequencing data. TCR beta cDNA libraries had unique molecular identifiers. One entry per CDR3 protein, called by TCRdb with MiXCR from the PCR reads. The table has some 370,000 distinct CDR3 sequences, approximately 33% seen once. The antigens for these receptors are not known. Study-level results: Compared with controls, patients had more of roughly five TRBV segments, including TRBV5-6, TRBV5-1 and TRBV20-1.

The source material was blood. All receptors come from a girl between 10 and 17 years old with multiple sclerosis.

Only a few counts were recorded for this clonotype. Here the CDR3 DNA reads TGTGCCAGCAGACTTAGCGAGATCTCCTACAATGAGCAGTTCTTC. Protein: CASRLSEISYNEQFF. The rearrangement uses TRBV12-3 or TRBV12-4 and TRBJ2-1; possible D gene TRBD2, 5 bases. The CDR3 has 15 residues. V lost 6 bases, J lost 0 bases, and 12 bases lay in between.

A few counts support this clonotype. This sequence joins TRBV6-5 and TRBJ2-3; 8 positions agree with TRBD2. CDR1 and CDR2 from the germline V gene are MNHEY and SVGAGI. This CDR3 is built from 16 residues. V was clipped by 4 bases and J by 1 base; unmatched bases: 7. The CDR3 loop is CASSSLPGLGTDTQYF. The DNA of the CDR3 is TGTGCCAGCAGTTCCCTACCGGGACTAGGCACAGATACGCAGTATTTT.

In this sample, this clonotype turned up a few times. V is TRBV7-3 and J is TRBJ1-1; D is ambiguous. With 5 bases removed from V and 5 bases from J, the gap between germline ends came to 6 bases. CDR3 length: 11 residues. The germline gives CDR1 SGHTA, CDR2 FQGTGA. The CDR3 spells CASSRRTEAFF. The CDR3, as DNA: TGTGCCAGCAGCCGGAGGACTGAAGCTTTCTTT.

The chain couples TRBV7-2 to TRBJ1-2, with a tentative D call TRBD1 (5 bases). Germline CDR1 and CDR2: SGHTA and FQGNSA. The CDR3 contains 13 residues. Deletions cut 0 bases from V and 8 bases from J, with 10 bases between. CDR3 loop: CASSLAGVGGYTF. CDR3 coding DNA: TGTGCCAGCAGCTTAGCAGGGGTTGGCGGCTACACCTTC.

This clonotype occurred a few times. The chain joins TRBV29-1 to TRBJ2-5; TRBD1 is a possible D gene (5 bases). The CDR3 length is 13 residues. Germline assignment: CDR1 SQVTM and CDR2 ANQGSEA. Trimming took off 6 bases at V and 1 base at J, with 12 bases between the two ends. CDR3 sequence: CSVSRVSQETQYF. In nucleotides, the CDR3 is TGCAGCGTCTCCAGGGTGAGCCAAGAGACCCAGTACTTC.

The chain carries TRBV9 and TRBJ2-3; TRBD1 might be the D (6 bases). The CDR3 runs 15 residues. The V gene's germline CDR1 is SGDLS and CDR2 YYNGEE. V lost 0 bases to trimming and J lost 2 bases, with 10 bases between them. CDR3 region: CASSVEGQITDTQYF. In nucleotides, the CDR3 is TGTGCCAGCAGCGTAGAAGGACAGATCACAGATACGCAGTATTTT.

V gene TRBV6-6 combines with J gene TRBJ2-1, with D possibly called TRBD1 or TRBD2 (5 bases each). There are 14 residues in the CDR3. From germline, CDR1 is MNHNY and CDR2 SVGAGI (reference sequence). Trimming removed 8 bases at V and 4 bases at J, with 15 bases between. The CDR3 DNA reads as TGTGCCAGCCGAAGGGACGTTGATTACAATGAGCAGTTCTTC. Translating it yields CASRRDVDYNEQFF.

The J gene is TRBJ2-2, the V gene TRBV5-1; TRBD1 agrees at 7 bases. This CDR3 is built from 17 residues. CDR1 SGHRS and CDR2 YFSETQ come from the germline V gene. The V and J ends lost 2 bases and 1 base, in that order; junction bases with no gene match: 8. The CDR3 reads CASSFRPRTGNTGELFF. DNA for the CDR3: TGCGCCAGCAGCTTTCGCCCCAGGACAGGGAACACCGGGGAGCTGTTTTTT.

Comments on this clonotype: Germline is not matched at one junction end, which may reflect a read error. J is TRBJ1-4 and V is TRBV6-6, with D possibly TRBD1 on 5 matching bases. Germline-derived CDR1 and CDR2 are MNHNY and SVGAGI (reference sequence). CDR3 size: 16 residues. As DNA, the CDR3 is TGTGCCAGCAGTTTCAGGGATTTATCAACTAATGAAAAACGGTTTTTT. Translating gives CASSFRDLSTNEKRFF.

CDR3 sequence: CASSLGVAGVPVEQFF. In DNA form, the CDR3 reads TGCGCCAGCAGCCTAGGAGTCGCGGGGGTCCCTGTTGAGCAGTTCTTC. V and J are TRBV4-1 and TRBJ2-1, with 7 positions matching TRBD2. V gave up 4 bases and J gave up 9 bases; unmatched junction bases: 15. Looked up from germline, CDR1 is MGHRA and CDR2 is YSYEKL. This CDR3 contains 16 residues.

V gene TRBV6-1 combines with J gene TRBJ2-5; possible D gene TRBD1, 6 bases. The CDR3 loop spans 15 amino acids. The germline V gene encodes CDR1 MNHNS and CDR2 SASEGT. Trimming left V 9 bases short and J 2 bases short, with 19 bases between. CDR3 sequence (DNA): TGTGCCAGTTCAATGGTCGGGACACCTCAAGAGACCCAGTACTTC. Translated: CASSMVGTPQETQYF.